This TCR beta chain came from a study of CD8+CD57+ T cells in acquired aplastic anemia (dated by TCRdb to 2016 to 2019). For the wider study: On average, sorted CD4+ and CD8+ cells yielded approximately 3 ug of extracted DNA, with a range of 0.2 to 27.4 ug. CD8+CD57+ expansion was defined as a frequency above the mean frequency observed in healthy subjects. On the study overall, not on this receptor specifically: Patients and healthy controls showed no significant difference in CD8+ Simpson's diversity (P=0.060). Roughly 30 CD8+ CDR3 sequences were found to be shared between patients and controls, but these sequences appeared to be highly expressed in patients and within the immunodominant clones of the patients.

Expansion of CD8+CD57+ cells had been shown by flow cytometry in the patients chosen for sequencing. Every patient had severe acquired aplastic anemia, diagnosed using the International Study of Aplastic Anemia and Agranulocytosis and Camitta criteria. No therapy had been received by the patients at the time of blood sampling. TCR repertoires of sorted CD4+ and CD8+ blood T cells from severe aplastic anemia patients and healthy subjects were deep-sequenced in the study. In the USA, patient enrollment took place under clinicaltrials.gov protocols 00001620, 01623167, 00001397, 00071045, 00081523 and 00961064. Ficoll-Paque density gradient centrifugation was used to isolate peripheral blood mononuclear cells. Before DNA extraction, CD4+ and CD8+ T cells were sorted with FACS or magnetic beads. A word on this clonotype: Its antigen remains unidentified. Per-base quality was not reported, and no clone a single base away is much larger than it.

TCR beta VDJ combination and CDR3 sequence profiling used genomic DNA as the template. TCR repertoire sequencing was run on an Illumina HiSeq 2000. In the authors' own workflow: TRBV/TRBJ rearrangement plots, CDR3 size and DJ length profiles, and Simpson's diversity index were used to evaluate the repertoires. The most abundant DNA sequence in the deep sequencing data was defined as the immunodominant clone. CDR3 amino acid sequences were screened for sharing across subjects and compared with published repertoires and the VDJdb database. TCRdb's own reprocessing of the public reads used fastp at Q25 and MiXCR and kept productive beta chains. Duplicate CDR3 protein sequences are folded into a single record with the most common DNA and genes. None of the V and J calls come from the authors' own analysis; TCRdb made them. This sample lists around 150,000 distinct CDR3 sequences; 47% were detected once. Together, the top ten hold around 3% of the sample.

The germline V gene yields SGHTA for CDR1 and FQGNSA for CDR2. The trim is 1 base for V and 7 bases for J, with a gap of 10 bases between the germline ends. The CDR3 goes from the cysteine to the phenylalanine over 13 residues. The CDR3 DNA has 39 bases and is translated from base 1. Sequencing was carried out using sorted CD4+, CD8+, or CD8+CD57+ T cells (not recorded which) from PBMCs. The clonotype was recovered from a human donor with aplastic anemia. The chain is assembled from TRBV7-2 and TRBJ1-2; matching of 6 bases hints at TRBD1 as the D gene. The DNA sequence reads TGTGCCAGCAGCTTAGATCGGGGGGCTGGCTACACCTTC. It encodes CASSLDRGAGYTF.